This T cell receptor (beta chain) was found in a study of T-cell memory formation after mild COVID-19. Study-wide findings and caveats: Cross-reactive memory seemingly joined, as some responding clones were found in pre-infection memory.

Trimming removed 5 bases from V and 0 bases from J; junction bases left unmatched: 9. The germline gives CDR1 SGHVT, CDR2 SQSDAQ. The CDR3 length is 16 residues. TCRdb processed the 5' RACE reads anew with MiXCR; each CDR3 protein has one entry. Among 130,000 to 150,000 distinct CDR3 sequences, 5.5% to 7% were seen once, and the ten largest hold around 1.9%. This clonotype appeared a few times. The antigen is not known. The rearrangement joins TRBV7-4 to TRBJ2-5; 7 bases align to TRBD2. Input material: PBMCs or a T cell subset sorted from them (not recorded which). This clonotype was obtained from an adult woman who had mild COVID-19 (a few samples of this study predate the infection). Cell type and time point are not known. CDR3 nucleotides: TGTGCCAGCAGCCCCCTCGGGGGGACCCACCAAGAGACCCAGTACTTC. Protein: CASSPLGGTHQETQYF.